This TCR beta chain was sequenced in a study of PD-L1 blockade in urothelial cancer. The CDR3 has 16 amino acids. With V trimmed by 6 bases and J by 4 bases, 10 bases remained unmatched. In germline, CDR1 is MDHEN, CDR2 SYDVKM. This table comes from immunoSEQ multiplex PCR, and its TCRdb copy is limited to in-frame clones, with some not included. This table has tens of thousands of clones, 70% to 80% appearing once. A word on this clone: The antigen is unknown.

Study findings and constraints: Tumor-associated clones in blood expanded more at 3 weeks in durable-benefit patients.

All patients carried locally advanced or metastatic urothelial carcinoma. Each patient supplied 1 to 8 pretreatment and on-treatment samples. This chain connects TRBV28 to TRBJ2-1, with 9 bases lining up with TRBD1. The input for sequencing was PBMCs, taken around atezolizumab (anti-PD-L1) treatment. The sequence was obtained from a man in his 70s with urothelial cancer. The CDR3 DNA is TGTGCCAGCAGCTCCTTTACAGGGGGCAATTACAATGAGCAGTTCTTC. It is translated as CASSSFTGGNYNEQFF. The whole variable domain, remainder taken from reference TRBV28 and TRBJ2-1, is DVKVTQSSRYLVKRTGEKVFLECVQDMDHENMFWYRQDPGLGLRLIYFSYDVKMKEKGDIPEGYSVSREKKERFSLILESASTNQTSMYLCASSSFTGGNYNEQFFGPGTRLTVL.